Shown below are 12 T cell receptor beta chains from a single sample sequenced in a study of beta chain features in type 1 diabetes. Isolated RNA was reverse transcribed in full, so expressed TCRB transcripts were sequenced. The table came from immunoSEQ multiplex PCR; TCRdb's copy has only in-frame clones and leaves some out. The sample gives about 59,000 clones, about 60% of which show up once; around 2.2% is in the top ten. The sequencing sample was made of Tregs from blood. Source of these receptors: a woman in her late teens or twenties in good health.

The chain joins TRBV30 to TRBJ2-6, with a tentative D call TRBD2 (5 bases). The CDR3 runs 15 residues. The V and J ends lost 0 bases and 5 bases respectively, with 11 bases between them. In germline, CDR1 is GTSNPN, CDR2 SVGIG (reference sequence). The CDR3 is CAWSVSRRRANVLTF. CDR3 nucleotide sequence: TGTGCCTGGAGTGTATCCCGGAGGCGGGCCAACGTCCTGACTTTC.

This clone was picked up a small number of times. The chain carries TRBV7-9 and TRBJ1-1, with D unresolved. The CDR3 extends over 13 amino acids. CDR1 and CDR2 from the germline V gene are SEHNR and FQNEAQ (reference sequence). Trimming removed 3 bases from V and 0 bases from J, with 5 bases in between. The CDR3 loop is CASSFPVNTEAFF. The DNA of the CDR3 is TGTGCCAGCAGCTTCCCTGTGAACACTGAAGCTTTCTTT.

This clone is a singleton in its sample. The V gene is TRBV7-8, the J gene TRBJ2-7; 7 bases are shared with TRBD1. Trimming removed 5 bases from V and 3 bases from J; junction bases left unmatched: 10. The CDR3 spans 15 residues. CDR1 is SGHVS and CDR2 is FQNEAQ in the germline V gene. CDR3 nucleotides: TGTGCCAGCAGCCTCGGATCCGGGACAGTCTACGAGCAGTACTTC. Its protein is CASSLGSGTVYEQYF.

CDR3 sequence reads: CASSGQGSWRVTGELFF. The CDR3 DNA sequence: TGTGCCAGCAGTGGGCAGGGATCATGGAGGGTCACCGGGGAGCTGTTTTTT. The chain carries TRBV2 and TRBJ2-2; a possible D gene is TRBD2 (6 bases). V lost 4 bases to trimming and J lost 4 bases, with 19 bases between them. The CDR3 extends over 17 amino acids. The germline V gene encodes CDR1 SNHLY and CDR2 FYNNEI.

The gene calls are TRBV23-1 and TRBJ2-7; D possibly corresponds to TRBD1 (6 bases). TRBV23-1 qualifies as an ORF whose function is uncertain. Trimming took off 4 bases at V and 6 bases at J, with 16 bases between the two ends. The CDR3 totals 14 residues. The CDR3 reads CASSPRHRDGEQYF. In DNA, the CDR3 is TGCGCCAGCAGTCCCCGGCACAGGGACGGCGAGCAGTACTTC.

The chain has TRBV5-1 and TRBJ2-5; D is undetermined. The J call may be wrong; the DNA end is better matched by TRBJ2-7. Germline loops: CDR1 SGHRS, CDR2 YFSETQ. This CDR3 comprises 14 residues. The CDR3 sequence is CASTREAALYEQYF. The CDR3 DNA reads as TGCGCCAGCACTCGAGAAGCAGCGCTTTACGAGCAGTACTTC.

The chain links TRBV7-2 to TRBJ2-1; D perhaps matches TRBD1 (6 bases). Trimming took off 3 bases at V and 6 bases at J, with 15 bases between the two ends. The CDR3 has 15 amino acids. Germline V gene lookup returns CDR1 SGHTA and CDR2 FQGNSA. DNA for the CDR3: TGTGCCAGCAGCTTCCAACAGGGAAGACGCAATGAGCAGTTCTTC. As protein: CASSFQQGRRNEQFF.

The V gene is TRBV5-1, the J gene TRBJ2-1, with 9 positions matching TRBD1. Looked up from germline, CDR1 is SGHRS and CDR2 is YFSETQ. This CDR3 is 15 amino acids long. V dropped 4 bases and J dropped 4; count of bases not matched to a gene: 6. CDR3 coding DNA: TGCGCCAGCAGCCTCGGGACAGGGATGTACAATGAGCAGTTCTTC. Its protein is CASSLGTGMYNEQFF.

This chain joins TRBV5-1 and TRBJ2-5; 10 bases line up with TRBD2. CDR3 length: 16 amino acids. Germline V gene lookup returns CDR1 SGHRS and CDR2 YFSETQ. V shed 4 bases and J 1 base; nucleotides not matched to a gene: 7. Here the CDR3 reads CASSLRASGGQETQYF. The CDR3 nucleotides are TGCGCCAGCAGCCTCCGGGCTAGCGGGGGCCAAGAGACCCAGTACTTC.

The J gene is TRBJ2-4, the V gene TRBV5-8; tentative D call: TRBD1 (6 bases). Germline-derived CDR1 and CDR2 are SGHTS and YDEGEE. V lost 6 bases and J 0 bases, leaving 7 bases between the germline ends. The CDR3 is 13 amino acids. Here the CDR3 reads CASTRGAKNIQYF. In DNA, the CDR3 is TGTGCCAGCACCAGGGGAGCCAAAAACATTCAGTACTTC.

Notes on this clone: Other nucleotide sequences in the sample specify the same CDR3. The chain employs TRBV6-5 and TRBJ1-6; D might be TRBD1 (6 bases). Trimming took 0 bases from V and 7 from J, leaving 7 bases between them. Germline values: CDR1 MNHEY, CDR2 SVGAGI. The CDR3 length is 14 residues. The CDR3 DNA is TGTGCCAGCAGTTACTCAAGGGGGAATTCACCCCTCCACTTT. Its translation is CASSYSRGNSPLHF.

This rearrangement joins TRBV18 to TRBJ2-3; 8 bases are shared with TRBD2. Trimming took 0 bases from V and 8 from J; bases not matched to a gene: 7. The V gene's germline CDR1 is KGHSH and CDR2 LQKENI. This CDR3 contains 15 residues. CDR3 nucleotide sequence: TGTGCCAGCTCACCACCGACCCGGGAGGGTGGTACGCAGTATTTT. This gives the protein CASSPPTREGGTQYF.